This TCR beta chain appears in the sequencing data of a study of T cell responses to AZD1222 COVID-19 vaccine. On the study more broadly: Researchers grouped second doses given at about 4 or about 12 weeks into one pool.

Sequenced by immunoSEQ multiplex PCR; TCRdb stores in-frame clones only, minus some. The data contain fewer than 200,000 clones, about 89% of them singletons. Remarks on this clone: Its target is unknown.

Between the trimmed V and J ends, which lost 6 bases and 0 bases, there was a span of 12 bases. Germline CDR1 reads LGHNA; CDR2 reads YSLEER. The CDR3 totals 16 residues. Study-level points and caveats: Every sample of the repertoires postdated the peak T cell response. Spike as a whole was targeted by vaccine-associated CD4 TCRs, dominant at 160-218 and 743-854. Donor demographics were predominantly white British with a female majority; clonal diversity may be underestimated.

This receptor was taken from an adult in good health. The specimen was peripheral blood, collected on day 0 of AZD1222 vaccination. The chain uses TRBV4-3 and TRBJ2-6; D is possibly TRBD2 (6 bases). The DNA of the CDR3 is TGCGCCAGCAGTTCTAGCGCCTCCTCTGGGGCCAACGTCCTGACTTTC. Its translation: CASSSSASSGANVLTF.